A single sample gave rise to the 8 T cell receptor beta chains below, sequenced in a study of response to subunit inactivated influenza vaccine. One entry per CDR3 protein results from TCRdb running MiXCR on the RT-PCR reads. The table records about 570,000 distinct CDR3 sequences, approximately 12% of them present only once. The sample here was PBMCs from blood, taken on the day of vaccination. The receptors were gathered from a man aged 45 to 65 who received an inactivated influenza vaccine.

This clonotype was detected a few times. This chain joins TRBV12-3 or TRBV12-4 and TRBJ1-5, with D maybe TRBD1 (6 bases). The CDR3 is 14 amino acids. Trimming shortened V by 6 bases and J by 0 bases, and 9 bases separated the two germline ends. This CDR3 is CASSGTNSNQPQHF. The CDR3 DNA sequence: TGTGCCAGCAGCGGGACAAATAGCAATCAGCCCCAGCATTTT.

This clonotype was observed a few times. This chain's CDR3 is CASSPKGYRGNHEQYF. The CDR3 bases are TGTGCCAGCAGCCCCAAAGGGTACAGGGGGAACCACGAGCAGTACTTC. J is TRBJ2-7 and V is TRBV5-5, with TRBD1 matching over 8 bases. J lost 5 bases, V lost 4 bases, and 14 bases had no gene match. Germline V gene lookup returns CDR1 SGHKS and CDR2 YYEKEE (reference sequence). The CDR3 extends over 16 amino acids. The whole variable domain, remainder taken from reference TRBV5-5 and TRBJ2-7, is DAGVTQSPTHLIKTRGQQVTLRCSPISGHKSVSWYQQVLGQGPQFIFQYYEKEERGRGNFPDRFSARQFPNYSSELNVNALLLGDSALYLCASSPKGYRGNHEQYFGPGTRLTVT.

The table lists this clonotype with many counts. V and J are TRBV5-1 and TRBJ2-7; possible D gene TRBD1, 6 bases. The CDR3 has 14 amino acids. Per the germline V gene, CDR1 is SGHRS and CDR2 is YFSETQ. Trimming pared 3 bases from V and 0 bases from J, leaving 10 bases between. The CDR3 sequence: CASSYRDTSYEQYF. CDR3 coding DNA: TGCGCCAGCAGCTACCGGGACACCTCCTACGAGCAGTACTTC.

The sample holds many counts of this clonotype. CDR3 sequence: CASSLGDRGRDEQFF. Written as DNA, the CDR3 is TGTGCCAGCAGTTTAGGGGACAGGGGTAGGGATGAGCAGTTCTTC. V and J are TRBV28 and TRBJ2-1; 10 bases align to TRBD1. The CDR3 is made up of 15 amino acids. V shed 2 bases and J 8 bases; nucleotides not matched to a gene: 6. Germline CDR1 is MDHEN and CDR2 is SYDVKM.

This clonotype has a count of ten or more. The rearrangement joins TRBV24-1 to TRBJ2-1, with 8 bases fitting TRBD2. CDR1 is KGHDR, CDR2 SFDVKD, per germline. The CDR3 consists of 15 residues. The junction had 2 bases not matched to a gene; V was cut back by 0 bases and J by 5 bases. CDR3 in amino acids: CATSDLTSGDNEQFF. The DNA of the CDR3 is TGTGCCACCAGTGATTTGACTAGCGGCGACAATGAGCAGTTCTTC.

This clonotype was counted at least ten times. The chain recombines TRBV5-1 with TRBJ2-7; 11 nucleotides line up with TRBD1. Germline V gene sequence: CDR1 SGHRS, CDR2 YFSETQ. V dropped 4 bases and J dropped 0; count of bases not matched to a gene: 3. The CDR3 length is 15 residues. CDR3 sequence: CASSKDRGLSYEQYF. The CDR3 DNA reads TGCGCCAGCAGCAAGGACAGGGGGCTCTCCTACGAGCAGTACTTC. The full variable domain, its missing parts supplied by reference TRBV5-1 and TRBJ2-7, is KAGVTQTPRYLIKTRGQQVTLSCSPISGHRSVSWYQQTPGQGLQFLFEYFSETQRNKGNFPGRFSGRQFSNSRSEMNVSTLELGDSALYLCASSKDRGLSYEQYFGPGTRLTVT.

The rearrangement joins TRBV7-9 to TRBJ2-1; 8 bases are shared with TRBD2. This CDR3 has 15 residues. J gave up 6 bases and V 0 bases, and 4 bases lay outside the gene matches. CDR1 and CDR2 from the germline V gene are SEHNR and FQNEAQ (reference sequence). The CDR3 loop is CASSLASGAINEQFF. The CDR3 DNA is TGTGCCAGCAGCTTAGCTAGCGGGGCTATCAATGAGCAGTTCTTC.

This clonotype was detected a few times. The chain is built from TRBV6-1 and TRBJ2-3, with a tentative D call TRBD1 (6 bases). The ends were cut back, 6 bases at V and 0 bases at J, with 19 bases in the middle. Germline CDR1 reads MNHNS; CDR2 reads SASEGT. This CDR3 has 17 residues. Written as DNA, the CDR3 is TGTGCCAGCAGCCGAACCATAACAGGGTTTAGCACAGATACGCAGTATTTT. Protein: CASSRTITGFSTDTQYF.